The T cell receptor beta chain under discussion was sequenced for a study of blood T cell repertoires in COVID-19. In germline, CDR1 is KGHSH, CDR2 LQKENI. There are 17 residues in the CDR3. The V and J ends lost 2 bases and 5 bases, in that order; junction bases with no gene match: 12. This clone was seen just once. TCRdb's copy holds only in-frame clones and misses some; the assay was immunoSEQ multiplex PCR. The sample records roughly 340,000 clones, about nine tenths being singletons. The sequenced sample was peripheral blood. The V call is TRBV18, the J call TRBJ2-5, with 9 bases aligning to TRBD2. The TCR was taken from a woman between 65 and 79 years old with COVID-19, enrolled during active disease. CDR3 nucleotide sequence: TGTGCCAGCTCACCAGAGCCAGCGGGGGGCGCCCGGGAGACCCAGTACTTC. Translation: CASSPEPAGGARETQYF.